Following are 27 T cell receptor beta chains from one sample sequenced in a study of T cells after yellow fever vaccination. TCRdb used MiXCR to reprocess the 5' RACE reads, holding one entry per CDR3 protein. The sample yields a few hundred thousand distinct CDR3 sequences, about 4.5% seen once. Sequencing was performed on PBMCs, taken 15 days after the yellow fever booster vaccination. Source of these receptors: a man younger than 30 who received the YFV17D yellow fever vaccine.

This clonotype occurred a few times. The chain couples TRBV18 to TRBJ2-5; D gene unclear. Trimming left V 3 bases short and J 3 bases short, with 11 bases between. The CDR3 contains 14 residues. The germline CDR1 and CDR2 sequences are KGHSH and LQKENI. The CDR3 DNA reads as TGTGCCAGCTCACCTTTCCAGGACGAAGAGACCCAGTACTTC. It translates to CASSPFQDEETQYF.

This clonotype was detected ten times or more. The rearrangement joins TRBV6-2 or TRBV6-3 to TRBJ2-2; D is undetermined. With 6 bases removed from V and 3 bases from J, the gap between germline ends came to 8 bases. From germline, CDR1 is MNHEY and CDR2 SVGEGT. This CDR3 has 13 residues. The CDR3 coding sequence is TGTGCCAGCAGGGACCCTTACACCGGGGAGCTGTTTTTT. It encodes CASRDPYTGELFF.

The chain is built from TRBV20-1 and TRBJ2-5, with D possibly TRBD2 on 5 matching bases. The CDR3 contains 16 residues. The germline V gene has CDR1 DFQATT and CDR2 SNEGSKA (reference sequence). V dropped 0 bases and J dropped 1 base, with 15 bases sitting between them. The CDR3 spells CSARDFGDAVQETQYF. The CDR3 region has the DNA TGCAGTGCTAGAGATTTCGGGGATGCGGTCCAAGAGACCCAGTACTTC.

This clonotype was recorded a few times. The CDR3 bases are TGTGCCAGCAGCCCCAACAGGGTCGGGGAGCTGTTTTTT. Its translation is CASSPNRVGELFF. The chain employs TRBV11-2 and TRBJ2-2, with D possibly TRBD1 on 6 matching bases. Trimming took 5 bases from V and 7 from J, leaving 11 bases between them. The CDR3 totals 13 residues. The V gene's germline CDR1 is SGHAT and CDR2 FQNNGV.

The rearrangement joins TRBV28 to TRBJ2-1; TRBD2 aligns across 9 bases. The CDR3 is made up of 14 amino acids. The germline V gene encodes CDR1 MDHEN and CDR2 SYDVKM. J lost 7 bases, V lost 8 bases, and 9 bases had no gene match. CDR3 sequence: CASLGRGGRNEQFF. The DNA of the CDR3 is TGTGCCAGCCTCGGGCGGGGGGGCAGGAATGAGCAGTTCTTC.

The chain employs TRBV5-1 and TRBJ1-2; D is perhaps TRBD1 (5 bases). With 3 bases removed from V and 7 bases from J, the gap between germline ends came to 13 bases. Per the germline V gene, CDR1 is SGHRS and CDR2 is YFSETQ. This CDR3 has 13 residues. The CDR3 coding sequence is TGCGCCAGCAGCTCCGGCAGGGATCCTGGCTACACCTTC. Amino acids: CASSSGRDPGYTF.

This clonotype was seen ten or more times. The CDR3, as DNA: TGTGCCAGCAGTTTTCTTACTACAACCGGGGGGATAGAGACCCAGTACTTC. Protein sequence: CASSFLTTTGGIETQYF. V usage is TRBV27 and J usage is TRBJ2-5; 7 nucleotides agree with TRBD2. The CDR3 spans 17 residues. Trimming cost V 3 bases and J 4 bases; bases outside gene matches: 14. Germline V gives CDR1 MNHEY, CDR2 SMNVEV (reference sequence).

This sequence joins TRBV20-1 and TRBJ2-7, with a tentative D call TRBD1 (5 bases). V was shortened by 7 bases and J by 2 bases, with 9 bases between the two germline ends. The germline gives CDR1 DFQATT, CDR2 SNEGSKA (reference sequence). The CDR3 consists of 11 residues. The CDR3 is CSVQGPYEQYF. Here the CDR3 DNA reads TGCAGTGTTCAGGGCCCCTACGAGCAGTACTTC.

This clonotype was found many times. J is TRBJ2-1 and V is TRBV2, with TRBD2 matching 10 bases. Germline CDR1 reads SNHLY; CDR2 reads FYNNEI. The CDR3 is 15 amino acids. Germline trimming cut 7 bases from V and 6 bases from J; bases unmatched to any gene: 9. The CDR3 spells CASKWTSGDSNEQFF. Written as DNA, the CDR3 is TGTGCCAGCAAATGGACTAGCGGTGACTCCAATGAGCAGTTCTTC.

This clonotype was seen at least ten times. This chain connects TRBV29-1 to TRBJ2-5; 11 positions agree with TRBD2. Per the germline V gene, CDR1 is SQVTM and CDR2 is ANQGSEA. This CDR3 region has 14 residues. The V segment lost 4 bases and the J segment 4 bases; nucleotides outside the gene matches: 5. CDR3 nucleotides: TGCAGCGTTGGTATAGCGGGGGGGCGAGAGACCCAGTACTTC. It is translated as CSVGIAGGRETQYF.

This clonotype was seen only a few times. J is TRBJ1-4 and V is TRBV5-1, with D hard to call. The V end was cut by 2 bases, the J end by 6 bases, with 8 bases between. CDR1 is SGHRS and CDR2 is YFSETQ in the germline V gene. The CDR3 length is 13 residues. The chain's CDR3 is CASSFFGDEKLFF. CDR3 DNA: TGCGCCAGCAGCTTTTTTGGAGATGAAAAACTGTTTTTT.

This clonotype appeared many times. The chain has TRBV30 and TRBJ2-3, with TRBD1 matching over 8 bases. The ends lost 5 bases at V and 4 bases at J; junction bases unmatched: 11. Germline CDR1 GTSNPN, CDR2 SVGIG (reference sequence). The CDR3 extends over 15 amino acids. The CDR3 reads CAWLRRQGASDTQYF. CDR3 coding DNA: TGTGCCTGGCTACGGCGGCAGGGGGCATCAGATACGCAGTATTTT.

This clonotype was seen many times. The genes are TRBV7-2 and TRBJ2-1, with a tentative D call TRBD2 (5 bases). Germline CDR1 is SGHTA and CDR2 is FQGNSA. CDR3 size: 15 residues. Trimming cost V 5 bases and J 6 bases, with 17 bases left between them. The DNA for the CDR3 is TGTGCCAGCAGCGTACCCCGGCCTAGCTCCAATGAGCAGTTCTTC. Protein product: CASSVPRPSSNEQFF.

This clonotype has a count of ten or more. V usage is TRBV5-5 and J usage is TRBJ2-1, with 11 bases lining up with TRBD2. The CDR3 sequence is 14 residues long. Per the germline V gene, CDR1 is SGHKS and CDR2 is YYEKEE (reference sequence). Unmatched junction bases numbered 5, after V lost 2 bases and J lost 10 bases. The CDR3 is CASSLLAGEFEQFF. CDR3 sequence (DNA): TGTGCCAGCAGCTTACTAGCGGGGGAATTCGAGCAGTTCTTC.

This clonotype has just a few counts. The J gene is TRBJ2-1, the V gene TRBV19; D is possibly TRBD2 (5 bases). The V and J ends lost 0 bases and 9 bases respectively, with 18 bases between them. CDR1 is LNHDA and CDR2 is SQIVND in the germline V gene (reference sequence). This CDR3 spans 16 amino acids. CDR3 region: CASSIDRNLLGSEQFF. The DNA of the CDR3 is TGTGCCAGTAGTATAGATCGAAATCTTCTGGGGAGTGAGCAGTTCTTC. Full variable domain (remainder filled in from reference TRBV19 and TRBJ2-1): DGGITQSPKYLFRKEGQNVTLSCEQNLNHDAMYWYRQDPGQGLRLIYYSQIVNDFQKGDIAEGYSVSREKKESFPLTVTSAQKNPTAFYLCASSIDRNLLGSEQFFGPGTRLTVL.

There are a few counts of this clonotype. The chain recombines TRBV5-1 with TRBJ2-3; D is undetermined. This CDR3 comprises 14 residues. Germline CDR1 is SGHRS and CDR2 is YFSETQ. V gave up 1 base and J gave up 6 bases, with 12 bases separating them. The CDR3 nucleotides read TGCGCCAGCAGCTTGTCAGCCAGCCTGGATACGCAGTATTTT. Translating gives CASSLSASLDTQYF.

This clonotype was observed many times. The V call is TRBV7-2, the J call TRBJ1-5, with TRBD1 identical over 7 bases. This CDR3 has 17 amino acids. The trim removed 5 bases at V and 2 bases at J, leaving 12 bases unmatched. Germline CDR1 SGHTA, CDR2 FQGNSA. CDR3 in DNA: TGTGCCAGCAGCCCTAGGTCGGGGACAGTAGGCAATCAGCCCCAGCATTTT. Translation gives CASSPRSGTVGNQPQHF.

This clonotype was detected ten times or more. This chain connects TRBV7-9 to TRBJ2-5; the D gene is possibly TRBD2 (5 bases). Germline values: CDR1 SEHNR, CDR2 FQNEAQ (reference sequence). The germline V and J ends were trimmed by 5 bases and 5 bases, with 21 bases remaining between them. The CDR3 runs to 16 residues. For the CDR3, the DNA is TGTGCCAGCAGCCCTACCCCGGGCCCATCGGGGGAGACCCAGTACTTC. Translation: CASSPTPGPSGETQYF.

The CDR3 DNA sequence: TGTGCCAGCTCACAGGGTCCAGGGTCCCCTGTTGCCTACAATGAGCAGTTCTTC. Protein: CASSQGPGSPVAYNEQFF. The chain recombines TRBV18 with TRBJ2-1, with D tentatively TRBD1 (5 bases). Germline V lookup: CDR1 KGHSH, CDR2 LQKENI. Deletions cut 4 bases from V and 2 bases from J, with 21 bases between. The CDR3 has 18 residues.

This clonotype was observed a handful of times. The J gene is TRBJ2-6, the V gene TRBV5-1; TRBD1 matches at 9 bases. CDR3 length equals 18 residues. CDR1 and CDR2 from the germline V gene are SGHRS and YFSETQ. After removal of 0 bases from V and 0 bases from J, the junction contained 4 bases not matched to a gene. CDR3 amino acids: CASSLAGTGLSGANVLTF. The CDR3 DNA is TGCGCCAGCAGCTTGGCCGGGACAGGGCTCTCTGGGGCCAACGTCCTGACTTTC.

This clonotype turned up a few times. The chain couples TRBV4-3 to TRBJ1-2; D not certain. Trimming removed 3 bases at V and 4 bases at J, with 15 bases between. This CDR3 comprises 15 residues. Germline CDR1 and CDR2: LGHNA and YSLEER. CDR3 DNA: TGCGCCAGCAGCCAGTACGAATCAGGTTCCTATGGCTACACCTTC. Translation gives CASSQYESGSYGYTF.

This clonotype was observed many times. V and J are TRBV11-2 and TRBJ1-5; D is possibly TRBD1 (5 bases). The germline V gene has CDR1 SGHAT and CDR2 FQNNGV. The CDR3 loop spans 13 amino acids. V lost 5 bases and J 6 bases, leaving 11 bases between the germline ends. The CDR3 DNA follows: TGTGCCAGCAGCCCAGGGTGGGCTCAGCCCCAGCATTTT. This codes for CASSPGWAQPQHF.

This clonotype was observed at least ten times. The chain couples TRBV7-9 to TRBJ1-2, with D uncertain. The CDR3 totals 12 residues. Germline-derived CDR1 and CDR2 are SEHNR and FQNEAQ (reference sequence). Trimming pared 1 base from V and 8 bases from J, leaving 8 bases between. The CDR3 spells CASSLELMGYTF. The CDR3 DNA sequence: TGTGCCAGCAGCTTAGAGTTAATGGGCTACACCTTC.

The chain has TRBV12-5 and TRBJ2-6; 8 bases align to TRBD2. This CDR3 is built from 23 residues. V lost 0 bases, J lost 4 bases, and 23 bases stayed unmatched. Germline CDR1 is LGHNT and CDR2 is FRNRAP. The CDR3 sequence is CASGLVPWGGIAGKSAGANVLTF. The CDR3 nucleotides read TGTGCTAGTGGTTTGGTACCGTGGGGGGGAATAGCGGGGAAATCGGCAGGGGCCAACGTCCTGACTTTC.

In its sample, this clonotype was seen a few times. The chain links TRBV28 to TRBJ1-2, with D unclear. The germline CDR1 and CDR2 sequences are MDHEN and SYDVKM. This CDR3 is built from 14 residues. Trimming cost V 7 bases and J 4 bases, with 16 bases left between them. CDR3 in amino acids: CASTLPGQLYGYTF. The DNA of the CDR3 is TGTGCCAGCACCCTCCCCGGGCAGCTCTATGGCTACACCTTC.

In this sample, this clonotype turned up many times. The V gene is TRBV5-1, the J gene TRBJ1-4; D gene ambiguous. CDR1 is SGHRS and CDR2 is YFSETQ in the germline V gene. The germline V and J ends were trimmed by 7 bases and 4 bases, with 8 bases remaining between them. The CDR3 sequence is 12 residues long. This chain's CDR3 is CASRPNNEKLFF. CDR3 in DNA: TGCGCCAGCCGGCCAAATAATGAAAAACTGTTTTTT. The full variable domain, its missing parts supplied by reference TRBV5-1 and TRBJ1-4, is KAGVTQTPRYLIKTRGQQVTLSCSPISGHRSVSWYQQTPGQGLQFLFEYFSETQRNKGNFPGRFSGRQFSNSRSEMNVSTLELGDSALYLCASRPNNEKLFFGSGTQLSVL.

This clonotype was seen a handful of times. CDR3 bases: TGCAGTGCTAGAGAGGGAGACAGCCTAACAGGTCCCCAGCATTTT. Its protein product is CSAREGDSLTGPQHF. The rearrangement links TRBV20-1 to TRBJ1-5; a weak D match, TRBD1 (5 bases). The CDR3 covers 15 residues. V was trimmed by 0 bases and J by 10 bases, leaving 19 bases between them. Looked up from germline, CDR1 is DFQATT and CDR2 is SNEGSKA (reference sequence).